A selection of T cell receptor beta chains follows, all from one sample in a study of T cells in pancreatic ductal adenocarcinoma. Produced via immunoSEQ multiplex PCR; TCRdb's table is partial and in-frame only. The table lists 97,000 or so clones, around 96% of them singletons. Input material: PBMCs. These receptors were collected from a human donor with pancreatic ductal adenocarcinoma. The CDR3 runs from the conserved cysteine through the conserved F or W. D genes are given only for firm matches. Some rows mark clone size as missing; the rest say once, few, many or name a class of expanded clone.

TRBJ2-1 | . | TRBV7-8 | TRBD1 | TGTGCCAGCAGCACGGGACAGGGGATCAATGAGCAGTTCTTC | CASSTGQGINEQFF
TRBJ2-5 | once | TRBV11-2 | . | TGTGCCAGCAGCTTAACAGGGGAGACCCAGTACTTC | CASSLTGETQYF
TRBJ1-1 | . | TRBV4-1 | . | TGCGCCAGCAGCCACTTTAAACAGGGTAGCACTGAAGCTTTCTTT | CASSHFKQGSTEAFF
TRBJ2-7 | . | TRBV19 | TRBD2 | TGTGCCAGTAGTATCGCCCGGACTAGCGGGGGCGACGAGCAGTACTTC | CASSIARTSGGDEQYF
TRBJ2-1 | . | TRBV6-1 | TRBD2 | TGTGCCAGCATCGGGGGGATTGACAATGAGCAGTTCTTC | CASIGGIDNEQFF
TRBJ2-7 | . | TRBV6-5 | . | TGTGCCAGCAGTACAGGGTTTTTCGGGTACGAGCAGTACTTC | CASSTGFFGYEQYF
TRBJ2-5 | . | TRBV10-3 | TRBD2 | TGTGCCATCACGCGGGGGGCGGGAGAGACCCAGTACTTC | CAITRGAGETQYF
TRBJ2-5 | . | TRBV28 | TRBD2 | TGTGCCAGCAGGGACACTTCCCGAGCTGATAGCGGGAGGTCCCAAGAGACCCAGTACTTC | CASRDTSRADSGRSQETQYF
TRBJ2-5 | . | TRBV27 | TRBD2 | TGTGCCAGCAGTTCTCTAGCGGGAGGGGAAGAGACCCAGTACTTC | CASSSLAGGEETQYF
TRBJ2-6 | . | TRBV5-1 | . | TGCGCCAGCAGCTTGGTCGGGTCCGTCTCTGGGGCCAACGTCCTGACTTTC | CASSLVGSVSGANVLTF
TRBJ1-1 | once | TRBV10-3 | TRBD1 | TGTGCCACCAGACAGGGTTTGGACACTGAAGCTTTCTTT | CATRQGLDTEAFF
TRBJ2-3 | . | TRBV10-2 | . | TGCGCCAGCAATAGAGAGGGCACAGATACGCAGTATTTT | CASNREGTDTQYF
TRBJ2-7 | . | TRBV19 | TRBD2 | TGTGCCAGTAGCTCCGCGGGGGGAGCCTACGAGCAGTACTTC | CASSSAGGAYEQYF
TRBJ2-3 | once | TRBV5-4 | TRBD2 | TGTGCCAGCAGGCAGCGGGAGTCTAGAGATACGCAGTATTTT | CASRQRESRDTQYF
TRBJ2-7 | . | TRBV4-1 | . | TGCGCCAGCAGCCAGGTCCACGGACAAATAACCTACGAGCAGTACTTC | CASSQVHGQITYEQYF
TRBJ2-7 | . | TRBV2 | . | TGTGCCAGCAGTGAAGCGTTCGGGAGCCCTGAGGGCGAGCAGTACTTC | CASSEAFGSPEGEQYF
TRBJ2-3 | . | TRBV7-2 | . | TGTGCCAGCAGCCGAAATAGCGCAGATACGCAGTATTTT | CASSRNSADTQYF
TRBJ2-6 | few | TRBV19 | TRBD1 | TGTGCCAGTAGTCCGGGACAGGGGGCCTTGGGGGCCAACGTCCTGACTTTC | CASSPGQGALGANVLTF
TRBJ1-2 | . | TRBV28 | TRBD1 | TGTGCCAGCAGTCCTTACTTCGGACAGGGCAACTATGGCTACACCTTC | CASSPYFGQGNYGYTF
TRBJ2-7 | . | TRBV19 | TRBD1 | TGTGCCAGTAGTGCGCGGGACAGGGGGTCTTCCTACGAGCAGTACTTC | CASSARDRGSSYEQYF
TRBJ2-7 | once | TRBV4-1 | . | TGCGCCAGCAGCCCAGGGAGGGGGAGCTCCTACGAGCAGTACTTC | CASSPGRGSSYEQYF
TRBJ2-7 | . | TRBV25-1 | . | TGTGCCAGCAGTGAACAGGGTGTCTACGAGCAGTACTTC | CASSEQGVYEQYF
TRBJ1-4 | . | TRBV4-3 | . | TGCGCCAGCAGCCAAGGGAAGCAGGGGTTTGAAAAACTGTTTTTT | CASSQGKQGFEKLFF
TRBJ1-2 | . | TRBV27 | TRBD1 | TGTGCCAGCAGCCCTCTACAGGGGTATGGCTACACCTTC | CASSPLQGYGYTF
TRBJ1-5 | once | TRBV2 | TRBD1 | TGTGCCAGCATGGAGGCGGGACAGGGGCACCAGCCCCAGCATTTT | CASMEAGQGHQPQHF
TRBJ2-7 | . | TRBV7-9 | TRBD1 | TGTGCCAGCAGATCGACAGGGGCCCTGAGCTCCTACGAGCAGTACTTC | CASRSTGALSSYEQYF
TRBJ2-3 | . | TRBV10-3 | TRBD1 | TGTGCCATCAAGGGACAGACAACAGATACGCAGTATTTT | CAIKGQTTDTQYF
TRBJ2-5 | . | TRBV11-2 | . | TGTGCCAGCAGCTTAGGGGGAGGACAAAAATTAGAGACCCAGTACTTC | CASSLGGGQKLETQYF
TRBJ2-6 | . | TRBV5-1 | . | TGCGCCAGCAGCCCCACTCCTGGCTCTGGGGCCAACGTCCTGACTTTC | CASSPTPGSGANVLTF
TRBJ1-5 | . | TRBV30 | TRBD1 | TGTGCCTGGAGTCCGTGGACAGGGAAGGGCAATCAGCCCCAGCATTTT | CAWSPWTGKGNQPQHF
TRBJ1-5 | . | TRBV28 | TRBD1 | TGTGCCAGCAGTCCCGCCAGGGGGTTTCAGCCCCAGCATTTT | CASSPARGFQPQHF
TRBJ2-1 | once | TRBV4-3 | TRBD2 | TGCGCCAGCAGCCAAGGGGAAGGGACTAGTCGGTTCTTC | CASSQGEGTSRFF
TRBJ2-1 | . | TRBV19 | . | TGTGCCAGTAGTCGGACTGCATACAATGAGCAGTTCTTC | CASSRTAYNEQFF
TRBJ2-7 | . | TRBV5-6 | TRBD2 | TGTGCCAGCAGCTCCGGGACTAGCACCTACGAGCAGTACTTC | CASSSGTSTYEQYF
TRBJ1-1 | . | TRBV7-9 | . | TGTGCCAGCAGCTTTCTAGGACAGCAGAACACTGAAGCTTTCTTT | CASSFLGQQNTEAFF
TRBJ2-2 | . | TRBV7-2 | . | TGTGCCAGCAGCTCCTACTTCACCGGGGAGCTGTTTTTT | CASSSYFTGELFF
TRBJ2-3 | . | TRBV10-2 | TRBD2 | TGCGCCAGCGGCGGTAGCGGGATGGAGGTCACAGATACGCAGTATTTT | CASGGSGMEVTDTQYF